A selection of T cell receptor beta chains follows, all from one sample in a study of shared clonotypes between healthy human individuals. Method: immunoSEQ multiplex PCR; TCRdb's copy keeps in-frame clones and lacks some. The sample carries 650,000 to 750,000 clones, about two thirds recorded once. Source material: memory CD4+ T cells sorted from blood. The receptors originated from a woman younger than 45 in good health. Each CDR3 is given with its conserved first and last residue. D genes are given only for firm matches. For some rows the clone size is stated as once, few or many, or as a class when expanded; others skip it.

CDR3nt,CDR3aa,d_gene,v_gene,j_gene,abundance
TGTGCCAGCTCATTTCTAACAGGGTATCGTGAAAAACTGTTTTTT,CASSFLTGYREKLFF,.,TRBV18,TRBJ1-4,.
TGTGCCAGCAGCTCCTGGCGAAGCGTTGCCGGCTACGAGCAGTACTTC,CASSSWRSVAGYEQYF,.,TRBV7-9,TRBJ2-7,.
TGTGCTGGGGCTAGCTTCATTTCGGGTGAGCAGTTCTTC,CAGASFISGEQFF,.,TRBV30,TRBJ2-1,.
TGCGCCAGCAGCTTGGCTTCGACAGGGATCACCGGGGAGCTGTTTTTT,CASSLASTGITGELFF,TRBD1,TRBV5-1,TRBJ2-2,.
TGCGCCAGCAGCCCCAACTTCGGGGGGGGCAATCAGCCCCAGCATTTT,CASSPNFGGGNQPQHF,.,TRBV4-1,TRBJ1-5,.
TGTGCCAGCTCACGGGCCCGGAGTACTGAAGCTTTCTTT,CASSRARSTEAFF,.,TRBV18,TRBJ1-1,.
TGCGCCAGCTCCGAACAGGGGACCAATGAGCAGTTCTTC,CASSEQGTNEQFF,TRBD1,TRBV10-1,TRBJ2-1,.
TGCAGCGTGCTCCTCGGGACAAAGAACACTGAAGCTTTCTTT,CSVLLGTKNTEAFF,.,TRBV29-1,TRBJ1-1,.
TGTGCCAGTAGTAGGACAGGGTTCACAGATACGCAGTATTTT,CASSRTGFTDTQYF,TRBD1,TRBV19,TRBJ2-3,.
TGTGCCAGCAGTCTCGGACTAGCGGGTCCGGGTAGGCAGTTCTTC,CASSLGLAGPGRQFF,TRBD2,TRBV28,TRBJ2-1,.
TGTGCCAGCAGCTCTTGGGGTTCCCGCTCTGGAAACACCATATATTTT,CASSSWGSRSGNTIYF,.,TRBV11-2,TRBJ1-3,.
TGTGCCACCAGCAGAGAGGGCTGGGGTGAAAAACTGTTTTTT,CATSREGWGEKLFF,.,TRBV15,TRBJ1-4,.
TGTGCCAGCAGCCTGACTAGCGGGAGGCAGTTTAGTTTATACGAGCAGTACTTC,CASSLTSGRQFSLYEQYF,TRBD2,TRBV7-9,TRBJ2-7,.
TGTGCCTCTGTTGGGGGGGCGCTTACCGGGGAGCTGTTTTTT,CASVGGALTGELFF,.,TRBV4-2,TRBJ2-2,.
TGTGCCTGGAGTTTTAACACTGAAGCTTTCTTT,CAWSFNTEAFF,.,TRBV30,TRBJ1-1,once
TGCGCCAGCAGTCACGGACAGGGGGAAGCTTTCTTT,CASSHGQGEAFF,TRBD1,TRBV10-1,TRBJ1-1,.
TGTGCCAGCCATGAGATACAGGGGAGAAACACTGAAGCTTTCTTT,CASHEIQGRNTEAFF,TRBD1,TRBV28,TRBJ1-1,.
TGCGCCAGCAGCCAAGCATCGGGGCCCTCTGGAAACACCATATATTTT,CASSQASGPSGNTIYF,.,TRBV4-1,TRBJ1-3,.
TGTGCCAGCAGTCCCCAAATTATTGGTGGGGATGGCTACACCTTC,CASSPQIIGGDGYTF,.,TRBV28,TRBJ1-2,.
TGTGCCAGCAGCTTGCTGGCTAGCAGCCCGTGGGAGGCGATCTTC,CASSLLASSPWEAIF,.,TRBV5-4,TRBJ2-1,.
TGTGCCAGCAGCTTGAGGACAGGGAAACGGGCTTTT,CASSLRTGKRAF,TRBD1,TRBV5-6,TRBJ1-1,few
TGCGCCAGCAGCTTAAGCGGCAGCTCCTACAATGAGCAGTTCTTC,CASSLSGSSYNEQFF,.,TRBV5-1,TRBJ2-1,.
TGTGCCAGCAGCCTACCGGGACAGGGGATGCATGAGCAGTTCTTC,CASSLPGQGMHEQFF,TRBD1,TRBV7-9,TRBJ2-1,few
TGTGCCAGCAGTGGCAGGGGTCACACTGAAGCTTTCTTT,CASSGRGHTEAFF,.,TRBV2,TRBJ1-1,few
TGCAGCGTTGAACAGGGGGCGGGGGAGACCCAGTACTTC,CSVEQGAGETQYF,TRBD1,TRBV29-1,TRBJ2-5,.
TGTGCCAGCAGCCGAGTTGGGCAGTGGGGGGGGAACACTGAAGCTTTCTTT,CASSRVGQWGGNTEAFF,.,TRBV4-2,TRBJ1-1,.
TGTGCCAGCTCACCAGAGACTAGCAGCGGTTGGTCCTACGAGCAGTACTTC,CASSPETSSGWSYEQYF,TRBD2,TRBV18,TRBJ2-7,.
TGTGCCAGCAGCTTAGCTCTCCTCGGGAACATTCAGTACTTC,CASSLALLGNIQYF,.,TRBV11-2,TRBJ2-4,.
TGTGCCAGCTTGCGTAGCGTTGAGCAGTTCTTC,CASLRSVEQFF,.,TRBV2,TRBJ2-1,.
TGCGCCAGCAGCCGGGACAGGGAGAGTGAAAAACTGTTTTTT,CASSRDRESEKLFF,TRBD1,TRBV5-1,TRBJ1-4,.
TGTGCCAGTAGTACCCCAAGGGCCGGTGGAAACACCATATATTTT,CASSTPRAGGNTIYF,.,TRBV19,TRBJ1-3,.
TGCGCCAGCAGCTTTACTGACAGTTGGGACGGGGAGCTGTTTTTT,CASSFTDSWDGELFF,.,TRBV5-1,TRBJ2-2,.
TGTGCCAGCAGCTTCGGGACGCACACTGAAGCTTTCTTT,CASSFGTHTEAFF,.,TRBV11-2,TRBJ1-1,once
TGCAGCGTCTGGGAGGGAAACGAGCAGTACTTC,CSVWEGNEQYF,TRBD2,TRBV29-1,TRBJ2-7,medium-sized
TGTGCCGCCGCCGTGAACGGGAGGGGCATTCAGTACTTC,CAAAVNGRGIQYF,TRBD2,TRBV19,TRBJ2-4,.
TGTGCCAGTAGGCCGGGGCCCGGGGGACAGTTCTTC,CASRPGPGGQFF,.,TRBV28,TRBJ2-1,few
TGTGCCACCAGCAGAGATCAAGGATACAATGAGCAGTTCTTC,CATSRDQGYNEQFF,.,TRBV15,TRBJ2-1,.
TGTGCCAGCAGCGGGGCCGAGGGGCGAGGGGCTTTCTTT,CASSGAEGRGAFF,.,TRBV7-8,TRBJ1-1,once
TGTGCCAGTAGTATTTCGGGTTTCAGCGCAAATGGCTACACCTTC,CASSISGFSANGYTF,.,TRBV19,TRBJ1-2,many
TGTGCCAGCAGCGCGAGGGTAGGAGCCCATACGCAGTATTTT,CASSARVGAHTQYF,.,TRBV9,TRBJ2-3,.
TGCGCCAGCAGCTTGGCCAAGACTAGCGGGAGTGTAGTGAATGAGCAGTTCTTC,CASSLAKTSGSVVNEQFF,TRBD2,TRBV5-1,TRBJ2-1,.
TGTGCCAGCAGTGCCGATGGCAGGAGCAATCAGCCCCAGCATTTT,CASSADGRSNQPQHF,.,TRBV2,TRBJ1-5,.
TGTGCAAGTCGCTTAGGAATTAAAGCGGGACGAGAGACCCAGTACTTC,CASRLGIKAGRETQYF,.,TRBV12-2,TRBJ2-5,.